This TCR beta chain was sequenced for a study of cytomegalovirus exposure and HLA in healthy donors (dated by TCRdb to about 2017). About the investigation overall: An earlier analysis of some 600 of the donors reported approximately 280 Gb of sequence data and around 120 million unique TCR beta sequences obtained from about 179 million T cells. An early release covering 500 to 750 HLA-typed donors comprised approximately 300 gigabases of sequencing data and some 79 million unique TCR sequences. Among the roughly 370 genotyped donors, roughly 80% belonged to the genetic ancestry cluster associated with self-reported Caucasian donors. The aim of the study was to test whether cataloging public T cell receptors could identify signatures of past pathogen exposure. Using immunosequencing, the study profiled T cell repertoires from 666 subjects and related those repertoires to cytomegalovirus serostatus. Besides the first cohort of roughly 640 subjects, a separate validation cohort made up of over 100 different subjects was used. To predict cytomegalovirus infection status, the study brought together high-throughput TCR immunosequencing, statistical association of individual TCRs with disease status, and machine learning. A later analysis re-examined previously published TCR beta repertoires from 610 or so donors and added high-resolution HLA genotyping to investigate patterns of TCR occurrence. The later analysis used no new phenotypic data to find candidate immune exposures, relying instead on TCR beta sequences and their occurrence across donors. An earlier analysis of fewer than 750 of the donors used high-throughput TCR beta sequencing to judge whether each TCR beta V gene segment behaved as functional or pseudogenic. Donor age, sex, ethnicity and CMV serostatus were collected together with the repertoire data. Genome-wide SNP genotypes for about 65% of the roughly 700 donors were used in a later genetic analysis, which treated that subset as a discovery cohort. All discovery cohort repertoires had been generated using a single sequencing platform. Class I and class II HLA loci were covered by the typing at four-digit resolution. The number of donors typed differed by locus, with about 629-640 for A, B, C, DRB1 and DQB1, around 500 for DQA1, 600 to 610 for DPA1, and under 490 for DPB1. Five DR-DQ haplotypes were treated as single units for association and clustering because of strong linkage in the cohort. Across 300 to 500 genotyped donors of the cohort, an average of 235,054 unique TCR beta nucleotide sequences per donor were sequenced, and 15% to 20% of those sequences were non-productive. Overall study results and their limits: HLA typing was unavailable for some donors at each locus, so association tests used only the typed subset. In the study, some 180 TCR beta chains were listed as associated with cytomegalovirus. Broadly in line with IMGT annotations, most TCR beta V segments showed up in productive rearrangements about 90% or about 30% of the time in an earlier analysis of some 590 of the donors. When HLA alleles, especially DR and DQ, strongly co-occurred, attributing TCR associations to individual alleles was difficult. The earlier analysis of nearly 600 of the donors excluded seventeen rarely observed V segments, including chromosome 9 orphons, because counts were too low. Because the 87-base-pair reads could not distinguish some IMGT-functional V segments, including TRBV6-2 and TRBV6-3, those segments were excluded. The presence/absence analyses assumed that sequencing depth was roughly uniform across donors, and that assumption may not be true. A later analysis associated some 17,000 TCR beta sequences with specific HLA alleles at a false discovery rate of 0.05. An association between a missense DCLRE1C variant and V-gene and J-gene trimming of TCR beta chains was found in a later genetic analysis and replicated in an independent cohort. Compared with the approximately 720-donor mean, donors in an Asian-associated ancestry cluster had fewer N-insertions in productive TCRs, according to a later genetic analysis. Compared with equally common non-associated chains, HLA-associated TCR beta chains in a later analysis were more clonally expanded and had lower generation probabilities. The classifier was reported to diagnose cytomegalovirus status with high specificity and sensitivity in both the original and validation cohorts. Immune exposure information for the cohort was limited to CMV serostatus. This cohort had only TCR beta chains sequenced, and the lack of alpha or paired-chain data limited which features could be detected. A further reported finding was that TCR beta sequences accurately predicted the HLA-A and HLA-B alleles for most subjects in the first cohort. Most TCR sequences were seen in very few donors, while some public TCRs were found in many individuals. In a later analysis, TCR association rates were found to vary across HLA loci, with the most associated TCRs seen for DRB1 alleles and the fewest for HLA-C alleles. Linkage disequilibrium might explain the correlated functional status among segregating V segments, but an unknown experimental factor could not be excluded. According to a later analysis, parvovirus B19, influenza, CMV and Epstein-Barr virus appeared linked to several top co-occurrence clusters. Most CMV-associated TCR beta chains appeared to be HLA-restricted in a later analysis, and the HLA associations seemed to be driven largely by CMV exposure. In vitro tests confirmed that a few of the cytomegalovirus-associated TCR beta chains recognize cytomegalovirus antigens. The sequencing pipeline was judged likely to have produced a cluster of highly shared sequence variants as a technical artifact. According to the authors, the approach could potentially be generalized to other disease states and immunological phenotypes.

Receptor amplification or capture employed the immunoSEQ multiplex PCR assay. For the multiplex PCR, a mixture combining 60 forward primers for TCR Vbeta segments and 13 reverse primers for TCR Jbeta segments was used. A multiplex PCR assay on genomic DNA amplified the CDR3 region of rearranged TCR beta genes. The amplified TCR beta libraries were sequenced on the Illumina HiSeq System as 87-base-pair reads. In the original analysis: A later analysis counted 75 million to 100 million unique TCR beta chains across the roughly 700 repertoires, and 9.5 million to 11 million of these chains were shared by at least two donors. Raw reads were error-corrected and collapsed into unique sequences with a nearest-neighbor algorithm that merged closely related sequences to remove PCR and sequencing errors. CDR3 sequences were aligned to IMGT reference sequences to assign V, D and J gene segments. For a sequence to be retained, a match of at least six nucleotides to both a V gene segment and a J gene segment was required. A rearrangement was called productive if the CDR3 had no stop codons and remained in frame with V and J, and every other rearrangement was called non-productive. CDR3 was defined according to IMGT convention as the region running from the second conserved V-encoded cysteine to the conserved J-encoded phenylalanine. The earlier analysis of fewer than 750 of the donors excluded sequences that lacked an unambiguous match to a single V gene segment. An earlier analysis of about 600 of the donors called V segments functional above 56.7% productive rearrangements and segregating when the between-donor standard deviation exceeded 5%. To diagnose cytomegalovirus status from the catalog of TCR beta chain sequences, a statistical classification framework was built. V and J gene assignment, in a later analysis, came from comparing TCR nucleotide sequences with IMGT/GENE-DB human TR gene sequences. In a later analysis, CDR3 sequences and most-parsimonious VDJ recombination scenarios were assigned using the TCRdist pipeline. In a later analysis, each TCR beta chain was defined by its CDR3 amino acid sequence together with its V-gene family, and reads without a unique V-gene family were excluded. A later analysis removed 592 highly shared, low-generation-probability nucleotide sequences to deal with suspected cross-contamination and a sequencing artifact. A later analysis calculated a clonal expansion index for each public chain from normalized within-repertoire ranks of inferred template counts. A later analysis computed generation probabilities with a VDJ recombination model fitted to out-of-frame rearrangements, and checked the results against IGoR. Hypergeometric tests were used in a later analysis to score TCR-TCR, TCR-HLA and TCR-CMV co-occurrence, with a repertoire-size bias correction applied to the TCR pairs. In a later analysis, false discovery rates were estimated by permuting HLA or CMV assignments 20 times. In a later analysis, co-occurring TCRs were grouped using DBSCAN, and TCRdist sequence similarity was added for clustering within HLA-allele-positive subsets. Repertoires with fewer than 30,000 or more than 120,000 public chains, plus five repertoires with anomalous nucleotide sharing, were excluded from co-occurrence clustering. TCRdb's version of the immuneACCESS table is confined to in-frame rearrangements and falls short of the full clone set. An unresolved V gene accounts for under half of the shortfall where checked; the remainder is of unknown origin. That table gives V, J and clone size, and the DNA gave D and trimming. The sample profile shows about 130,000 clones; roughly 77% of them were found once. The ten largest clones capture approximately 4.3% of the sample.

To note about this clone: Which antigen it targets is not known. Nothing much larger sits one base from this clone, and base qualities are not available.

In total, more than 500 healthy bone marrow donors made up the cohort. All cohort members were sampled while nominally healthy, although unrecorded immune exposures were likely present. CMV serostatus was positive for 250 to 300 and negative for about half of the roughly 670 cohort members, and was not recorded for this donor. A peripheral blood sample was collected from each donor, and TCR beta sequencing was performed on peripheral blood mononuclear cells. The Qiagen DNeasy Blood Extraction Kit was used to extract genomic DNA from the blood cell samples. The germline ends are 21 bases apart after V is trimmed by 4 bases and J by 6 bases. From its cysteine to its phenylalanine, the CDR3 spans 16 amino acids. Only CDR3 DNA remains: 48 bases, in frame from the first base. Taken from the germline V gene, the CDR1 and CDR2 loops are ENHRY and SYGVKD.

Material for sequencing was PBMCs. The sequence was obtained from a man younger than 40 in good health. This chain joins TRBV10-3 to TRBJ1-1; the D region possibly corresponds to TRBD1 (5 bases align). CDR3 protein: CAISASVGGSGSEAFF. Here is the DNA: TGTGCCATCAGTGCCTCTGTGGGGGGATCGGGTTCTGAAGCTTTCTTT.